Below are 15 T cell receptor beta chains sequenced from a single sample in a study of spatial heterogeneity in lung cancer. As for time point: blood at routine non-recurrence follow-up after resection. Whole RNA from tumor, nontumor lung or frozen PBMC was sequenced unsorted. MiXCR, run by TCRdb on the 5' RACE reads, gives a single entry per CDR3 protein. The repertoire includes roughly 120,000 distinct CDR3 sequences, roughly an eighth of them detected once, and 15% to 20% sits in the top ten. Source: PBMCs, taken at follow-up. These receptors originate from a male donor with early-stage non-small cell lung cancer.

This clonotype was recorded at least ten times. The gene calls are TRBV6-5 and TRBJ1-1; D remains ambiguous. The CDR3 extends over 13 amino acids. V lost 0 bases and J lost 4, with 6 bases in between. Germline loops: CDR1 MNHEY, CDR2 SVGAGI. The CDR3 DNA reads TGTGCCAGCAGTTACTCGGAGTTCACTGAAGCTTTCTTT. Translation: CASSYSEFTEAFF.

The table lists this clonotype with a few counts. The chain links TRBV3-1 to TRBJ2-1; 7 nucleotides align to TRBD1. The trim removed 2 bases at V and 6 bases at J, leaving 4 bases unmatched. CDR3 length: 14 residues. Per germline, CDR1 LGHDT and CDR2 YNNKEL (reference sequence). The CDR3 region is CASSQTGEGNEQFF. CDR3 bases: TGTGCCAGCAGCCAAACAGGGGAAGGCAATGAGCAGTTCTTC.

This clonotype was seen more than once but under ten times. The genes are TRBV15 and TRBJ1-2, with TRBD1 identical over 9 bases. Germline V gene lookup returns CDR1 LNHNV and CDR2 YYDKDF (reference sequence). This CDR3 is built from 17 residues. J lost 2 bases, V lost 5 bases, and 12 bases had no gene match. CDR3 DNA sequence: TGTGCCACCAGCTCCCGAACAGGGGGCGCCTGGAACTATGGCTACACCTTC. It translates to CATSSRTGGAWNYGYTF.

The V and J genes are TRBV27 and TRBJ1-1, with D uncertain. Trimming left V 2 bases short and J 10 bases short, with 17 bases between. Germline V gene lookup returns CDR1 MNHEY and CDR2 SMNVEV (reference sequence). This CDR3 spans 14 amino acids. The CDR3 sequence is CASSLNRRSNGAFF. The CDR3 bases are TGTGCCAGCAGTTTAAATCGAAGATCGAATGGAGCTTTCTTT.

This clonotype was recorded a few times. The chain employs TRBV7-2 and TRBJ1-6; D is unresolved. There are 16 residues in the CDR3. Trimming removed 5 bases from V and 9 bases from J, with 20 bases in between. Germline V gene data show CDR1 as SGHTA and CDR2 as FQGNSA. CDR3 in amino acids: CASSPDMPSASSPLHF. CDR3 nucleotide sequence: TGTGCCAGCAGCCCAGACATGCCCTCCGCGTCTTCACCCCTCCACTTT.

Many counts were recorded for this clonotype. The chain joins TRBV4-1 to TRBJ2-1; 7 nucleotides match TRBD1. Trimming at V came to 3 bases and at J to 2 bases, leaving 4 bases not matched to a gene. Germline CDR1 and CDR2: MGHRA and YSYEKL. This CDR3 spans 15 amino acids. CDR3 in amino acids: CASSQAGTAYNEQFF. The CDR3 DNA is TGCGCCAGCAGCCAGGCCGGGACAGCCTACAATGAGCAGTTCTTC.

J is TRBJ2-5 and V is TRBV11-2; 7 positions match TRBD1. After removal of 3 bases from V and 1 base from J, the junction contained 2 bases not matched to a gene. Germline-derived CDR1 and CDR2 are SGHAT and FQNNGV. The CDR3 runs to 14 residues. The CDR3 here is CASSFGTAQETQYF. Here the CDR3 DNA reads TGTGCCAGCAGCTTTGGGACAGCCCAAGAGACCCAGTACTTC.

The table lists this clonotype with many counts. This rearrangement joins TRBV4-2 to TRBJ2-7; D may be TRBD1 or TRBD2 (6 bases each). CDR3 size: 15 residues. V dropped 1 base and J dropped 2 bases, with 12 bases sitting between them. Germline loops: CDR1 LGHNA, CDR2 YNFKEQ. DNA for the CDR3: TGTGCCAGCAGCCAAGCCTCAGGGGAGGCCTACGAGCAGTACTTC. Amino acids: CASSQASGEAYEQYF.

J is TRBJ2-5 and V is TRBV11-2; TRBD2 is a possible D gene (7 bases). The CDR3 has 14 residues. Trimming removed 1 base from V and 5 bases from J, with 11 bases in between. CDR1 SGHAT and CDR2 FQNNGV come from the germline V gene. In DNA, the CDR3 is TGTGCCAGCAGCTTAGGCGGGGGCTCGGAGACCCAGTACTTC. This gives the protein CASSLGGGSETQYF.

In this sample, this clonotype turned up a few times. The chain uses TRBV7-2 and TRBJ1-3, with no clear D. In germline, CDR1 is SGHTA, CDR2 FQGNSA. This CDR3 spans 15 amino acids. Between the trimmed V and J ends, which lost 1 base and 4 bases, there was a span of 11 bases. The CDR3 DNA follows: TGTGCCAGCAGCTTAGGGTCCTTCGGCGGAAACACCATATATTTT. This codes for CASSLGSFGGNTIYF.

The CDR3 is CASSGSSGGAYTQYF. The CDR3 bases are TGTGCCAGCAGTGGATCTAGCGGGGGGGCATATACGCAGTATTTT. The rearrangement uses TRBV6-2 or TRBV6-3 and TRBJ2-3; 12 positions match TRBD2. The V gene's germline CDR1 is MNHEY and CDR2 SVGEGT. V trimming: 5 bases; J trimming: 7 bases; junction bases outside the gene matches: 7. This CDR3 comprises 15 residues.

This clonotype was counted only a few times. The chain combines TRBV11-2 with TRBJ2-3; D is undetermined. This CDR3 comprises 13 residues. V was cut by 0 bases and J by 4 bases, with 5 bases left in between. Germline V gene data show CDR1 as SGHAT and CDR2 as FQNNGV. The CDR3 bases are TGTGCCAGCAGCTTAGATCAGGCAGATACGCAGTATTTT. As protein: CASSLDQADTQYF.

This clonotype was seen at least ten times. The chain carries TRBV5-1 and TRBJ1-2; D is unresolved. The CDR3 totals 13 residues. The V gene lost 1 base and the J gene lost 3 bases, with 7 bases spanning the gap. Germline CDR1 reads SGHRS; CDR2 reads YFSETQ. The CDR3 bases are TGCGCCAGCAGCTTGTCGGGAGACTATGGCTACACCTTC. Protein product: CASSLSGDYGYTF.

A few counts support this clonotype. The chain carries TRBV10-3 and TRBJ2-7, with D tentatively TRBD1 (5 bases). Trimming removed 10 bases at V and 5 bases at J, with 15 bases between. This CDR3 has 12 residues. The germline CDR1 and CDR2 sequences are ENHRY and SYGVKD. CDR3 sequence: CATYSGNNEQYF. As DNA, the CDR3 is TGTGCCACCTACTCAGGGAACAACGAGCAGTACTTC.

At least ten counts were recorded for this clonotype. V and J are TRBV9 and TRBJ2-1; maybe TRBD1 (6 bases). The V gene's germline CDR1 is SGDLS and CDR2 YYNGEE. V lost 0 bases and J 6 bases, leaving 13 bases between the germline ends. This CDR3 has 15 residues. DNA of the CDR3: TGTGCCAGCAGCGTAGTCGGGACACGAAGCAATGAGCAGTTCTTC. As protein: CASSVVGTRSNEQFF.